This T cell receptor beta chain was retrieved from a study of cytomegalovirus exposure and HLA in healthy donors. Across the study: In an earlier analysis, some 110 million unique TCR beta sequences were found from some 200 million T cells. Among the approximately 400 genotyped donors, 81% were placed in the Caucasian-associated ancestry cluster. Study-level results: As a later analysis showed, a missense DCLRE1C variant was linked to trimming of TCR beta V- and J-genes.

This clone showed up just a few times. The antigen remains unidentified. One junction end does not reproduce the germline sequence, and a read error may be involved. This CDR3 is built from 13 residues. Germline lookup yields CDR1 SEHNR and CDR2 FQNEAQ (reference sequence). The study ran its PCR with 60 Vbeta and 13 Jbeta primers. Repertoires were generated with immunoSEQ multiplex PCR, while TCRdb's copy carries only in-frame clones and drops some. The repertoire holds around 130,000 clones, around 85% seen once, with 6% to 8% in the top ten. The source is a woman aged 25 to 39 in good health and CMV-seropositive. Specimen: PBMCs. The rearrangement joins TRBV7-9 to TRBJ1-2, with 8 bases that match TRBD1. The CDR3 nucleotides read TGTTCCAGCAGCTCGACAGGGGACTATGGCTACACCTTC. Residues: CSSSSTGDYGYTF.